This entry features one T cell receptor beta chain sequence. Its target is unknown. With random hexamers, reverse transcription was performed on roughly 0.5 to 1 ug of RNA. Amplification of TCR beta CDR3 across 54 Vbeta and 13 Jbeta was performed with immunoSEQ multiplex PCR. TCRdb re-analysed the immunoSEQ multiplex PCR reads in MiXCR, keeping a single row per CDR3 protein. The sample has approximately 26,000 distinct CDR3 sequences, 90% to 95% seen once. The study sequenced TCR beta in blood CD8+ and CD4+ T cells. These data come from a study of CD8 T cells in Susac syndrome. Study-level points and caveats: The study acknowledged a relatively small number of individuals in its TCR sequencing and HLA analysis.

Sequenced: CD8+ T cells from PBMCs. The sequence came from a human donor in good health.

The CDR3 sequence is CASSLPQGNYGYTF. The CDR3, as DNA: TGCGCCAGCAGCTTGCCTCAGGGCAACTATGGCTACACCTTC. The chain combines TRBV5-1 with TRBJ1-2; a possible D gene is TRBD1 (5 bases). CDR1 SGHRS and CDR2 YFSETQ come from the germline V gene. The CDR3 spans 14 residues. V shed 1 base and J shed 2 bases, with 9 bases lying between them.